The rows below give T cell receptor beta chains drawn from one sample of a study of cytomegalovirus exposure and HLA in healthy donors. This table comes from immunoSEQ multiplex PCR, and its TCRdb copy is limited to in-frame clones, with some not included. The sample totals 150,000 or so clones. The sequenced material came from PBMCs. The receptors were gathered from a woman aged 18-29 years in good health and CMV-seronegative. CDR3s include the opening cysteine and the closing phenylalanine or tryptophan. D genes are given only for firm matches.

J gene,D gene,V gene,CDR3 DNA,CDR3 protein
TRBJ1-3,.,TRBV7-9,TGTGCCAGCAGCCAACGGAACACCATATATTTT,CASSQRNTIYF
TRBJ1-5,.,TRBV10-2,TGCGCCAGCAGTCAACTTTCGCCCCGATCACAGCCCCAGCATTTT,CASSQLSPRSQPQHF
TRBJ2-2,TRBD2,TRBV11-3,TGTGCCAGCAGCCGCTGGCGGGAGGGCCTCGGGGGGGAGCTGTTTTTT,CASSRWREGLGGELFF
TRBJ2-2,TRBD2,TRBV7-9,TGTGCCAGCAGCTTCCTCGGGACTAGCGCCGGGGAGCTGTTTTTT,CASSFLGTSAGELFF
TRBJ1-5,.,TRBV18,TGTGCCAGCTCACCAGAAAGGGGGTTTGGTCAGCCCCAGCATTTT,CASSPERGFGQPQHF
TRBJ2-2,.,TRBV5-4,TGTGCCAGCAGCTCCCGGGACACAGTCACCGGGGAGCTGTTTTTT,CASSSRDTVTGELFF
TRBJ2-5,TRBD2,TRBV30,TGTGCCTGGAATCTCCGGGGGGGCCAGGGAGAGACCCAGTACTTC,CAWNLRGGQGETQYF
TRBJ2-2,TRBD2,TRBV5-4,TGTGCCAGCAGCTTGCCGGGACTAGCGGGCTCCGGGGAGCTGTTTTTT,CASSLPGLAGSGELFF
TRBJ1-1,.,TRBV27,TGTGCCAGCAGTCTTTTTACAGCCAACACTGAAGCTTTCTTT,CASSLFTANTEAFF
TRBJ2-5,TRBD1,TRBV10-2,TGCGCCAGCAGGTCCCCACAGGGGTGGAAAGAGACCCAGTACTTC,CASRSPQGWKETQYF
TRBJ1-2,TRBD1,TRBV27,TGTGCCAGCAGCCCGGGCAGGGGGATTTTGGGCTATGGCTACACCTTC,CASSPGRGILGYGYTF
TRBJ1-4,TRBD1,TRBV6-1,TGTGCCAGCATCGGGAGGACAGGGGGGAAAGAAAAACTGTTTTTT,CASIGRTGGKEKLFF
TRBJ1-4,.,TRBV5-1,TGCGCCAGCAGTTCTAACACTGCAGGGGATAATGAAAAACTGTTTTTT,CASSSNTAGDNEKLFF
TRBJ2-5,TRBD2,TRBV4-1,TGCGCCAGCAGCCAAGAGCTAGCGGGAGTCGGGGAGACCCAGTACTTC,CASSQELAGVGETQYF
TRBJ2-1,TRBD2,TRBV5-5,TGTGCCAGCAGCTTCTGGCGGGAGGATGGTGAGCAGTTCTTC,CASSFWREDGEQFF
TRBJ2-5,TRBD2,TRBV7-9,TGTGCCAGCAGCTCTCGGACTAGCGGGGCGAAAGAGACCCAGTACTTC,CASSSRTSGAKETQYF
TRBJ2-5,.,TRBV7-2,TGTGCCAGCAGCTTTGGCGGGATTGCCTGGGCCCAGTACTTC,CASSFGGIAWAQYF
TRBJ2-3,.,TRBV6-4,TGTGCCAGCAGCCCCAACAGTATCTCTAGCACAGATACGCAGTATTTT,CASSPNSISSTDTQYF
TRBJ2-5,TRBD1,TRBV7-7,TGTGCCAGCAGCTTAGACCCCGGACAGGCCGAGACCCAGTACTTC,CASSLDPGQAETQYF
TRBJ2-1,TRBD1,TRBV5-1,TGCGCCAGCAGCTTGGGGCCGGGACAGGGGTATGAGCAGTTCTTC,CASSLGPGQGYEQFF
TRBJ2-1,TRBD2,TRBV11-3,TGTGCCAGCAGCCCGGGACTAGCGGGTTCGCGGGTCTTC,CASSPGLAGSRVF
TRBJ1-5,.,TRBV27,TGTGCCAGCAGTTTAGAGGGTGGGAATAGCGGTCAGCCCCAGCATTTT,CASSLEGGNSGQPQHF
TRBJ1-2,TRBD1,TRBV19,TGTGCCAGTAGCCCGACAGGGGTAGGCTATGGCTACACCTTC,CASSPTGVGYGYTF
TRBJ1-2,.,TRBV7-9,TGTGCCAGCAGGAAGAATGACAGGTCTAACTATGGCTACACCTTC,CASRKNDRSNYGYTF
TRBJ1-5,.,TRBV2,TGTGCCAGCAGTCCACTCAGGAGCAATCAGCCCCAGCATTTT,CASSPLRSNQPQHF
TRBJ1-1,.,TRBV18,TGTGCCAGCTCACCCGCCTTAGTGACTGAAGCTTTCTTT,CASSPALVTEAFF
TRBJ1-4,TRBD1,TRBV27,TGTGCCAGCAGTTCGGGACAGGGGGTTGAAAAACTGTTTTTT,CASSSGQGVEKLFF
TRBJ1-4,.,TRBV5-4,TGTGCCAGCAGTTTACAGGGTACCACCCGAGGGAAACTGTTTTTT,CASSLQGTTRGKLFF